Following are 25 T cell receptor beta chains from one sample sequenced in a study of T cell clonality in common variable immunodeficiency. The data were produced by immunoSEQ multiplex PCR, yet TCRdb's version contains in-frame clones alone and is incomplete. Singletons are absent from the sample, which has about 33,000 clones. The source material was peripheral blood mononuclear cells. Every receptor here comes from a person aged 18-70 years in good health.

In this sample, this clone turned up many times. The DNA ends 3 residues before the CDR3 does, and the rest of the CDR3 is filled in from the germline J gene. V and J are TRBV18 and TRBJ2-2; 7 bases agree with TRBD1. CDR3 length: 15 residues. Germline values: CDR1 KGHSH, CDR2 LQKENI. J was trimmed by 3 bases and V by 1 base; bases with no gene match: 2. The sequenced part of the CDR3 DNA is TGTGCCAGCTCACCACGGGACAGCGACACCGGGGAG. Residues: CASSPRDSDTGE. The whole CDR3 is CASSPRDSDTGELFF. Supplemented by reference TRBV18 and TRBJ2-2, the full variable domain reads NAGVMQNPRHLVRRRGQEARLRCSPMKGHSHVYWYRQLPEEGLKFMVYLQKENIIDESGMPKERFSAEFPKEGPSILRIQQVVRGDSAAYFCASSPRDSDTGELFFGEGSRLTVL.

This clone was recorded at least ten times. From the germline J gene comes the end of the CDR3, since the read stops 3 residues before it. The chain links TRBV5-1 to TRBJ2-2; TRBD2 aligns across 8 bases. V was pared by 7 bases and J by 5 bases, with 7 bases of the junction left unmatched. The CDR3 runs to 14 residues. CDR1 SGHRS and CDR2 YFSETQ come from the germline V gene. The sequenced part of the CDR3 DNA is TGCGCCAGCTTTGGGAGCGGGAGAACCGGGGAG. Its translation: CASFGSGRTGE. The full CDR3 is CASFGSGRTGELFF.

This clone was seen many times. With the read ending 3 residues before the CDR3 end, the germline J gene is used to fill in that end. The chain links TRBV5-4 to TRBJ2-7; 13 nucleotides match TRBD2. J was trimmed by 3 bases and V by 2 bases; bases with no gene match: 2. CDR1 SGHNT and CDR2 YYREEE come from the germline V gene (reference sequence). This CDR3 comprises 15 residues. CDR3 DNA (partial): TGTGCCAGCAGCTTAGGGACTAGCGGGAACTACGAG. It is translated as CASSLGTSGNYE. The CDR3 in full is CASSLGTSGNYEQYF.

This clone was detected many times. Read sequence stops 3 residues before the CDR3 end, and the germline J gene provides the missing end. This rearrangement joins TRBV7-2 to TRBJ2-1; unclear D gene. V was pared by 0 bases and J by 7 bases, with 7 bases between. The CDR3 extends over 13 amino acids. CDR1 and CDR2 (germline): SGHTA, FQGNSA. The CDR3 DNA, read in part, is TGTGCCAGCAGCTTAGCGCGTACGAATGAG. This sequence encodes CASSLARTNE. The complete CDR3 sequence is CASSLARTNEQFF.

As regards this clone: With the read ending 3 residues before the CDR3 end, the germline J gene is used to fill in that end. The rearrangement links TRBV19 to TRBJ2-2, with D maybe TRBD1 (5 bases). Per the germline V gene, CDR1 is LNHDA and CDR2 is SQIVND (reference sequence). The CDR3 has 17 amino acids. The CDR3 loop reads CASSVNNRRSGANVLFF. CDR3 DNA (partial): TGTGCCAGTAGTGTCAACAACAGGCGCTCTGGGGCCAACGTG.

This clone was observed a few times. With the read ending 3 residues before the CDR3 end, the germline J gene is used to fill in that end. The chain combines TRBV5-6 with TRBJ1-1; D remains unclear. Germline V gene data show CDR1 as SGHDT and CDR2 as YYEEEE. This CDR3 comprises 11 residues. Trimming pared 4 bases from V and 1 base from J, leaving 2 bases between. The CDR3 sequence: CASSQNTEAFF. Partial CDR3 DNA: TGTGCCAGCAGCCAGAACACTGAA.

CDR3 amino acids: CASSPTTGPIYGYTF. The CDR3 bases that were read are TGTGCCAGCAGCCCGACGACAGGCCCCATCTATGGC. The chain employs TRBV7-9 and TRBJ1-2; possibly TRBD1 for D (6 bases). Read data end 3 residues before the CDR3 end; the end is taken from the germline J gene. CDR1 is SEHNR and CDR2 is FQNEAQ in the germline V gene (reference sequence). V was clipped by 5 bases and J by 4 bases, with 17 bases between them. The CDR3 length is 15 residues. The full variable domain, its missing parts supplied by reference TRBV7-9 and TRBJ1-2, is DTGVSQNPRHKITKRGQNVTFRCDPISEHNRLYWYRQTLGQGPEFLTYFQNEAQLEKSRLLSDRFSAERPKGSFSTLEIQRTEQGDSAMYLCASSPTTGPIYGYTFGSGTRLTVV.

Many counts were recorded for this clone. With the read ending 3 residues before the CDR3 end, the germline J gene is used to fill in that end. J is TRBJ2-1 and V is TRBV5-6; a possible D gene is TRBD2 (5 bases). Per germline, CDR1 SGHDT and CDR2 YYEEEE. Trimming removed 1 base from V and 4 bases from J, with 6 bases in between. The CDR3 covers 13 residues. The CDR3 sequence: CASSLSGYNEQFF. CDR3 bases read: TGTGCCAGCAGCTTGAGCGGTTACAATGAG.

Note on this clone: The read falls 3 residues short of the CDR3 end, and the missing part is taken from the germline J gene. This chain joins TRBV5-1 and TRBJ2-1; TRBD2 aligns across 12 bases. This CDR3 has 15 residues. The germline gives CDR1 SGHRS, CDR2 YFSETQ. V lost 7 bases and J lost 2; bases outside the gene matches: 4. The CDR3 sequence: CASHLAGGPYNEQFF. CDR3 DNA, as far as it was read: TGCGCCAGCCACCTAGCGGGAGGGCCCTACAATGAG.

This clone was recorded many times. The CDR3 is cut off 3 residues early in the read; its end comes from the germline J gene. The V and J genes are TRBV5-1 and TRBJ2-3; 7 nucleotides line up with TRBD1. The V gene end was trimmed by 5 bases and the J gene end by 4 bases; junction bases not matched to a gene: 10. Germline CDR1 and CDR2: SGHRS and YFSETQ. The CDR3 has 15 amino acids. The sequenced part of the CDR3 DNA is TGCGCCAGCAGTTCCGGGACAGTCCTCTCAGATACG. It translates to CASSSGTVLSDT. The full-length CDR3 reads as CASSSGTVLSDTQYF.

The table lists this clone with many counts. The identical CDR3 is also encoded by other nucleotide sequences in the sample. The CDR3 bases that were read are TGTGCCAGCAGCTTCGGACAGGGTAATGAAAAA. It is translated as CASSFGQGNEK. In full, the CDR3 is CASSFGQGNEKLFF. The chain uses TRBV7-9 and TRBJ1-4; TRBD1 matches 8 bases. The read finishes 3 residues shy of the CDR3 end, and the germline J gene is used to complete it. This CDR3 is built from 14 residues. J gave up 4 bases and V 3 bases, and 1 base lay outside the gene matches. Germline CDR1 SEHNR, CDR2 FQNEAQ (reference sequence). Supplemented by reference TRBV7-9 and TRBJ1-4, the full variable domain reads DTGVSQNPRHKITKRGQNVTFRCDPISEHNRLYWYRQTLGQGPEFLTYFQNEAQLEKSRLLSDRFSAERPKGSFSTLEIQRTEQGDSAMYLCASSFGQGNEKLFFGSGTQLSVL.

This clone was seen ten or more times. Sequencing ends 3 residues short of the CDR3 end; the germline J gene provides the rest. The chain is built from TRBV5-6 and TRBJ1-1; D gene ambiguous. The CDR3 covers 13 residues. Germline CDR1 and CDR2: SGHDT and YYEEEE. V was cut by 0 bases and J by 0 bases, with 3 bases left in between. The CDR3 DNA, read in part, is TGTGCCAGCAGCTTGGAGGTGAACACTGAA. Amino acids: CASSLEVNTE. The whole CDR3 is CASSLEVNTEAFF.

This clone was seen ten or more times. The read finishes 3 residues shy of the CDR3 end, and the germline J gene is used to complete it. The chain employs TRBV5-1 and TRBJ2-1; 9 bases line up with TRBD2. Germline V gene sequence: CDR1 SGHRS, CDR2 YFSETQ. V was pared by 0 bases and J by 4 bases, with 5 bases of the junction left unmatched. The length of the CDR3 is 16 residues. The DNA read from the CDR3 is TGCGCCAGCAGCTTGGTTCCTAGCGGGACTTACAATGAG. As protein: CASSLVPSGTYNE. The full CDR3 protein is CASSLVPSGTYNEQFF.

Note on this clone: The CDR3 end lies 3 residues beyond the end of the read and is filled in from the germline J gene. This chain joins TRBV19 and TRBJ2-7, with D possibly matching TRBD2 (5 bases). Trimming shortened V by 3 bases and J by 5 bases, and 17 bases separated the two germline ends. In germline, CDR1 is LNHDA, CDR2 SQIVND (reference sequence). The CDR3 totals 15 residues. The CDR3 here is CASSINERLPNEQYF. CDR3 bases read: TGTGCCAGTAGTATTAACGAGCGGTTGCCGAACGAG.

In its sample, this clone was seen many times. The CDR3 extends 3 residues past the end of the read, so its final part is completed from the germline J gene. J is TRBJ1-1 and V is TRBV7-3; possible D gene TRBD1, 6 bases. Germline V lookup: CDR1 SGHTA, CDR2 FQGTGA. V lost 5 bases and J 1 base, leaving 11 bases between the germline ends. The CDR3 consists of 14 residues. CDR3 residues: CASSTGQQNTEAFF. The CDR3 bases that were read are TGTGCCAGCAGCACCGGACAGCAGAACACTGAA.

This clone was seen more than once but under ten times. The CDR3 DNA, read in part, is TGTGCCAGCAGTGATCCTACAGGGGCTAATGAAAAG. It specifies CASSDPTGANEK. The complete CDR3 protein is CASSDPTGANEKLFF. The rearrangement links TRBV6-1 to TRBJ2-2; 7 bases are a match to TRBD1. The CDR3 goes on 3 residues after the read ends, and that part is filled in from the germline J gene. The CDR3 has 15 amino acids. CDR1 and CDR2 (germline): MNHNS, SASEGT.

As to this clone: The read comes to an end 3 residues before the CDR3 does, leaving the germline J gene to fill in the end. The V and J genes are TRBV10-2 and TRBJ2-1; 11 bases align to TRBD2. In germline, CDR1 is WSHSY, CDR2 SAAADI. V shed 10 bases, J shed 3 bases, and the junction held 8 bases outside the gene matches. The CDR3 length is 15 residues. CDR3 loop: CATTNGLAGYNEQFF. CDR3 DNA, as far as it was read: TGCGCCACCACAAACGGACTAGCGGGCTACAATGAG.

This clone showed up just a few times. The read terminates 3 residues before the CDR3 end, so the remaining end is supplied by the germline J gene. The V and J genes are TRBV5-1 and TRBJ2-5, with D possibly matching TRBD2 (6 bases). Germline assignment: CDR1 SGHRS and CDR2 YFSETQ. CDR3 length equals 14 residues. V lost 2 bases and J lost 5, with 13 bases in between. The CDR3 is CASSFGGVAETQYF. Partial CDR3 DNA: TGCGCCAGCAGCTTTGGAGGGGTGGCGGAGACC. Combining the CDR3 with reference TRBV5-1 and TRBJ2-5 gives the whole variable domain KAGVTQTPRYLIKTRGQQVTLSCSPISGHRSVSWYQQTPGQGLQFLFEYFSETQRNKGNFPGRFSGRQFSNSRSEMNVSTLELGDSALYLCASSFGGVAETQYFGPGTRLLVL.

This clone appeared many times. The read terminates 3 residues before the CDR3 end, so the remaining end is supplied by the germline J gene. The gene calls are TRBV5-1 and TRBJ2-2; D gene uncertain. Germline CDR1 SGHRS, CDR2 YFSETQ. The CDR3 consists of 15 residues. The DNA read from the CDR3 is TGCGCCAGCAGCTTGGAGCAGCCAACTAATGAAAAG. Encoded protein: CASSLEQPTNEK. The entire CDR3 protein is CASSLEQPTNEKLFF.

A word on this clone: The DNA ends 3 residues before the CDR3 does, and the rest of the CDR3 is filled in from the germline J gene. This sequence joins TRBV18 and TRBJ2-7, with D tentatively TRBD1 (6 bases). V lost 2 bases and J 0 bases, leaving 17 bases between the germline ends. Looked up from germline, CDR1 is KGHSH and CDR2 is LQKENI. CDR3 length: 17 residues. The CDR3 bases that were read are TGTGCCAGCTCACCAAGGCAGGGGTCGAAAAGCTCCTACGAG. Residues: CASSPRQGSKSSYE. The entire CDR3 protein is CASSPRQGSKSSYEQYF.

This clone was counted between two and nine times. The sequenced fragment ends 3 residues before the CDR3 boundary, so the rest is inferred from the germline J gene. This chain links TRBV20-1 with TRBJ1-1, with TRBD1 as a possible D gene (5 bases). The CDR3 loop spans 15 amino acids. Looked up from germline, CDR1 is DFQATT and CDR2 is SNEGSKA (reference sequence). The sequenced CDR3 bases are TGCAGTGCTGGTCGCGGGGGGGAAATTGTCTCCGAG. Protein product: CSAGRGGEIVSE. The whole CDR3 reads CSAGRGGEIVSEAFF.

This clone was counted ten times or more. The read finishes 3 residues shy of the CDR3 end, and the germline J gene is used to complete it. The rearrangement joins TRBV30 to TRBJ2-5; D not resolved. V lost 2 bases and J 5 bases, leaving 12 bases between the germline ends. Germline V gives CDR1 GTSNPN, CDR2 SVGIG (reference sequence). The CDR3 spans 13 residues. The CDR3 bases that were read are TGTGCCTGGAGTAGGGTAGATGGGGAGACC. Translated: CAWSRVDGET. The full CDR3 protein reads CAWSRVDGETQYF.

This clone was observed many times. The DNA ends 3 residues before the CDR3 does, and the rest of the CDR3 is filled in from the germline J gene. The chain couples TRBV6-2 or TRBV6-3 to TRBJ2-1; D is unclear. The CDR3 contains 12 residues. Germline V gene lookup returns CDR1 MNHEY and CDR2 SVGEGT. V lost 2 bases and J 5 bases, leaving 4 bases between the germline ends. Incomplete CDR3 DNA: TGTGCCAGCAGTTACGGCCACAATGAG. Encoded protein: CASSYGHNE. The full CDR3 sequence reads CASSYGHNEQFF.

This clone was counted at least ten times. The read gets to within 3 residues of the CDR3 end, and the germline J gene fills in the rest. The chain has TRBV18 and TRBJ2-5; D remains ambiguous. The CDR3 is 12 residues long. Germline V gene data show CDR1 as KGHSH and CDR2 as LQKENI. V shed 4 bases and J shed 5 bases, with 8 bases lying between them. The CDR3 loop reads CASSLQGETQYF. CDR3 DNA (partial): TGTGCCAGCTCACTCCAAGGCGAGACC.

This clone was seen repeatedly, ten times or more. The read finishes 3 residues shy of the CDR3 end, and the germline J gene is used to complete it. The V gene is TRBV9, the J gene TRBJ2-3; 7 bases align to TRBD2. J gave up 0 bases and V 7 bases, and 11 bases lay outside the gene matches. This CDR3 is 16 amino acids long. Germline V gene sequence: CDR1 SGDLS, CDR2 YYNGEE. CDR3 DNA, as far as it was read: TGTGCCAGCTCCTCGGCCCCTAGCGGTAGCACAGATACG. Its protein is CASSSAPSGSTDT. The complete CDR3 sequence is CASSSAPSGSTDTQYF.